This T cell receptor beta chain was captured in a study of blood T cell repertoires in COVID-19. Study-level information: Acute-phase and convalescent COVID-19 samples originated in the United States, Italy and Spain. T cells, B-cell-depleted T cells, or PBMCs provided the cDNA or gDNA that served as material.

In the original analysis: The authors estimated nucleated cell counts from reference gene primer amplification. Profiling relied on immunoSEQ multiplex PCR, and the TCRdb table lists in-frame clones only, not all of them. The V and J calls and the clone size are those of that table, but D and trimming were determined from the DNA. The profile covers around 250,000 clones, with approximately 91% appearing a single time and around 0.7% taken by the ten largest. Between the trimmed V and J ends, which lost 5 bases and 2 bases, there was a span of 10 bases. The CDR3 covers 14 residues. Germline assignment: CDR1 SGHNT and CDR2 YENEEA.

The rearrangement uses TRBV11-3 and TRBJ2-1, with a tentative D call TRBD1 (6 bases). The TCR originated in a human donor in a cohort sampled during active COVID-19. The sequencing input was peripheral blood. CDR3 nucleotides: TGTGCCAGCAGCCATCAGGGGACCTACAATGAGCAGTTCTTC. Translating it yields CASSHQGTYNEQFF.